The next 2 T cell receptor beta chains were all read from a single sample in a study of PD-1 blockade in mismatch repair-deficient tumors (dated by TCRdb to between 2016 and 2019). The receptor library was made with the immunoSEQ multiplex PCR assay. Not all clones reach the TCRdb copy of this immuneACCESS table, which keeps in-frame sequences only. Checked studies attribute under half of the gap to unresolved V genes and leave the rest unexplained. For this sample there are some 19,000 clones; approximately 80% appear just once. 1.4% to 1.5% of the sample rests with the top ten. The specimen comprised PBMCs, sampled 52 weeks after starting pembrolizumab. These receptor sequences come from an adult with mismatch repair-deficient cancer.

This clone is a singleton in its sample. This chain connects TRBV27 to TRBJ2-1; 11 nucleotides match TRBD2. The CDR3 runs 17 residues. The junction had 5 bases not matched to a gene; V was cut back by 4 bases and J by 0 bases. Germline V gives CDR1 MNHEY, CDR2 SMNVEV (reference sequence). This chain's CDR3 is CASSSGLAESSYNEQFF. The CDR3 nucleotides are TGTGCCAGCAGTTCGGGACTAGCGGAGAGCTCCTACAATGAGCAGTTCTTC.

This chain links TRBV4-2 with TRBJ1-5; 10 nucleotides agree with TRBD1. CDR3 length: 16 residues. Germline CDR1 is LGHNA and CDR2 is YNFKEQ. Trimming removed 0 bases from V and 6 bases from J; junction bases left unmatched: 5. CDR3 sequence reads: CASSQDQTGGGQPQHF. In DNA form, the CDR3 reads TGTGCCAGCAGCCAAGACCAGACAGGGGGCGGTCAGCCCCAGCATTTT.